These 15 T cell receptor beta chains were sequenced from one sample in a study of early T cells in non-severe SARS-CoV-2 infection. TCRdb ran MiXCR on the 5' RACE reads and lists one entry per CDR3 protein. The sample has about 42,000 distinct CDR3 sequences, less than 8.5% seen once. The sequencing input was whole blood. The receptors originated from an adult who was a healthcare worker with PCR-confirmed SARS-CoV-2 infection or an uninfected control (not recorded which).

This clonotype was observed many times. The chain employs TRBV7-9 and TRBJ1-4; 8 nucleotides match TRBD1. Germline-derived CDR1 and CDR2 are SEHNR and FQNEAQ (reference sequence). The length of the CDR3 is 14 residues. Losses at the gene ends were 0 bases for V and 6 bases for J; bases not matched to a gene: 0. CDR3 sequence (DNA): TGTGCCAGCAGCTTAGCGACAGGGGATGAAAAACTGTTTTTT. Translating it yields CASSLATGDEKLFF.

In this sample, this clonotype turned up many times. This sequence joins TRBV4-1 and TRBJ2-5, with 7 nucleotides matching TRBD1. CDR3 length: 12 amino acids. The germline CDR1 and CDR2 sequences are MGHRA and YSYEKL. With 10 bases clipped from V and 0 bases from J, the junction kept 2 bases outside the gene matches. The CDR3 region has the DNA TGCGCCACCCAGGGGGACCAAGAGACCCAGTACTTC. This translates into CATQGDQETQYF.

The chain carries TRBV5-1 and TRBJ2-7; D call uncertain. Trimming shortened V by 0 bases and J by 4 bases, and 8 bases separated the two germline ends. The CDR3 length is 13 residues. Germline CDR1 reads SGHRS; CDR2 reads YFSETQ. In DNA form, the CDR3 reads TGCGCCAGCAGCTTGGGACAACAGTACGAGCAGTACTTC. Translated, it gives CASSLGQQYEQYF.

V is TRBV2 and J is TRBJ2-7, with 9 bases identical to TRBD1. The V and J ends lost 7 bases and 3 bases, in that order; junction bases with no gene match: 4. This CDR3 is built from 13 residues. Germline V gene data show CDR1 as SNHLY and CDR2 as FYNNEI. CDR3: CASNTGGLYEQYF. The DNA for the CDR3 is TGTGCCAGCAATACAGGGGGCCTCTACGAGCAGTACTTC.

This clonotype was recorded many times. This chain connects TRBV6-1 to TRBJ2-1; D uncertain. Germline V gene lookup returns CDR1 MNHNS and CDR2 SASEGT. V lost 0 bases and J 15 bases, leaving 12 bases between the germline ends. The CDR3 loop spans 12 amino acids. CDR3 amino acids: CASSEARLSPFF. CDR3 DNA: TGTGCCAGCAGTGAAGCGCGGCTGAGTCCGTTCTTC.

This clonotype was observed a few times. The chain's CDR3 is CASSSAGASGNTIYF. The CDR3 nucleotides are TGTGCCAGCAGTTCCGCAGGGGCTTCCGGAAACACCATATATTTT. This chain uses TRBV6-5 with TRBJ1-3, with D maybe TRBD1 (6 bases). The CDR3 is 15 amino acids. Per the germline V gene, CDR1 is MNHEY and CDR2 is SVGAGI. Deletions cut 4 bases from V and 4 bases from J, with 14 bases between.

This clonotype has ten or more counts. The chain joins TRBV29-1 to TRBJ1-5; D gene uncertain. V was trimmed by 4 bases and J by 11 bases, leaving 15 bases between them. Germline values: CDR1 SQVTM, CDR2 ANQGSEA. This CDR3 spans 12 amino acids. Here the CDR3 reads CSVANSPEAQHF. CDR3 nucleotide sequence: TGCAGCGTTGCTAACAGCCCAGAAGCCCAGCATTTT.

The rearrangement joins TRBV6-5 to TRBJ1-1, with unresolved D. The V gene lost 7 bases and the J gene lost 3 bases, with 15 bases spanning the gap. CDR1 is MNHEY, CDR2 SVGAGI, per germline. The CDR3 length is 14 residues. CDR3: CASTWTSLDTEAFF. The CDR3 DNA is TGTGCCAGCACCTGGACTAGCTTAGACACTGAAGCTTTCTTT.

In this sample, this clonotype turned up many times. Mismatch with germline at one junction end may stem from a read error. V gene TRBV7-9 combines with J gene TRBJ1-2; possible D gene TRBD1, 5 bases. CDR1 and CDR2 (germline): SEHNR, FQNEAQ (reference sequence). The CDR3 is made up of 14 amino acids. The CDR3 DNA reads as TGTGCCAGCAACTTAGGGGCAGGGATACCTGGCTACACCTTC. It yields the protein CASNLGAGIPGYTF.

The sample holds a few counts of this clonotype. This chain connects TRBV9 to TRBJ2-1; D might be TRBD1 or TRBD2, each matching 5 bases. Looked up from germline, CDR1 is SGDLS and CDR2 is YYNGEE. The CDR3 loop spans 15 amino acids. Trimming pared 1 base from V and 4 bases from J, leaving 12 bases between. CDR3 sequence: CASSVQGDVYNEQFF. CDR3 in DNA: TGTGCCAGCAGCGTACAGGGAGACGTTTACAATGAGCAGTTCTTC.

The sample holds many counts of this clonotype. The V and J genes are TRBV10-3 and TRBJ1-2, with TRBD1 as a possible D gene (6 bases). This CDR3 comprises 14 residues. CDR1 and CDR2 from the germline V gene are ENHRY and SYGVKD. Deletions cut 0 bases from V and 3 bases from J, with 8 bases between. CDR3 loop: CAISESGADYGYTF. The CDR3, as DNA: TGTGCCATCAGTGAGTCGGGGGCCGACTATGGCTACACCTTC.

Many counts were recorded for this clonotype. The chain recombines TRBV15 with TRBJ2-4; D uncertain. V was clipped by 0 bases and J by 4 bases, with 4 bases between them. The CDR3 consists of 13 residues. The germline gives CDR1 LNHNV, CDR2 YYDKDF (reference sequence). DNA for the CDR3: TGTGCCACCAGCAGAGAAAGTAAAAACATTCAGTACTTC. It translates to CATSRESKNIQYF. The complete variable domain, with remaining parts taken from reference TRBV15 and TRBJ2-4, reads DAMVIQNPRYQVTQFGKPVTLSCSQTLNHNVMYWYQQKSSQAPKLLFHYYDKDFNNEADTPDNFQSRRPNTSFCFLDIRSPGLGDTAMYLCATSRESKNIQYFGAGTRLSVL.

The J gene is TRBJ1-4, the V gene TRBV29-1, with a weak D call TRBD1 (6 bases). The CDR3 has 14 amino acids. CDR1 is SQVTM and CDR2 is ANQGSEA in the germline V gene. The germline V and J ends were trimmed by 4 bases and 3 bases, with 12 bases remaining between them. The CDR3 region has the DNA TGCAGCGTTGCGGGGCAGGGGCCTAATGAAAAACTGTTTTTT. Amino acid sequence: CSVAGQGPNEKLFF.

In this sample, this clonotype turned up many times. V is TRBV15 and J is TRBJ2-5; D is unclear. Germline CDR1 is LNHNV and CDR2 is YYDKDF (reference sequence). The CDR3 totals 15 residues. V shed 0 bases and J shed 3 bases, with 11 bases lying between them. The CDR3 spells CATSRDTTRKETQYF. CDR3 nucleotides: TGTGCCACCAGCAGAGATACCACCCGGAAAGAGACCCAGTACTTC.

V and J are TRBV2 and TRBJ2-1; D call uncertain. CDR3 size: 15 residues. V lost 0 bases and J lost 4, with 10 bases in between. CDR1 is SNHLY and CDR2 is FYNNEI in the germline V gene. The DNA of the CDR3 is TGTGCCAGCAGTGAAGCGGGGATAACTTACAATGAGCAGTTCTTC. Protein: CASSEAGITYNEQFF.